This is a list of T cell receptor beta chains from one sample in a study of T cell responses to AZD1222 COVID-19 vaccine. Here immunoSEQ multiplex PCR was the method, and the copy in TCRdb shows in-frame clones only, minus some. This sample yields 140,000 to 150,000 clones, of which 93% are seen a single time; roughly 5% belongs to the top ten. The sample in question was peripheral blood, obtained on day 0 of AZD1222 vaccination. The receptors were sampled from an adult in good health. Both conserved end residues are part of each CDR3. D genes are given only for firm matches. Size is omitted from some rows. Given values are once, few, many or a class for expanded clones.

TRBV30	13	.	.	TRBJ2-1	CASPGTNYNEQFF	TGTGCCTCCCCCGGGACAAACTACAATGAGCAGTTCTTC
TRBV6-1	15	.	.	TRBJ2-7	CASSEVTQPSYEQYF	TGTGCCAGCAGTGAAGTAACCCAACCCTCCTACGAGCAGTACTTC
TRBV5-6	15	.	TRBD2	TRBJ2-5	CASSPGLAGGETQYF	TGTGCCAGCAGCCCGGGACTAGCGGGAGGCGAGACCCAGTACTTC
TRBV10-1	13	few	TRBD1	TRBJ2-7	CASSESRGREQYF	TGCGCCAGCAGTGAGTCGAGGGGGCGCGAGCAGTACTTC
TRBV7-9	15	.	.	TRBJ2-7	CASSLGETDSYEQYF	TGTGCCAGCAGCTTAGGCGAGACAGACTCCTACGAGCAGTACTTC
TRBV18	15	.	TRBD1	TRBJ1-4	CASSPWPRDREKLFF	TGTGCCAGCTCACCTTGGCCCCGGGACAGAGAAAAACTGTTTTTT
TRBV25-1	15	.	.	TRBJ1-1	CASSDRQDGNTEAFF	TGTGCCAGCAGTGATCGGCAAGACGGGAACACTGAAGCTTTCTTT
TRBV10-2	16	.	TRBD1	TRBJ1-1	CASRERTGIMNTEAFF	TGCGCCAGCAGAGAAAGGACAGGGATCATGAACACTGAAGCTTTCTTT
TRBV10-3	15	once	TRBD1	TRBJ2-7	CAISPTRGYSYEQYF	TGTGCCATCAGCCCAACCAGGGGGTACTCCTACGAGCAGTACTTC
TRBV2	16	.	TRBD1	TRBJ2-5	CASSPGQGNYQETQYF	TGTGCCAGCAGTCCGGGACAGGGGAACTACCAAGAGACCCAGTACTTC
TRBV28	13	.	TRBD1	TRBJ1-1	CASHTGENTEAFF	TGTGCCAGCCATACAGGGGAGAACACTGAAGCTTTCTTT
TRBV20-1	14	.	TRBD1	TRBJ2-7	CSASGQGSSYEQYF	TGCAGTGCTAGTGGACAGGGGAGCTCCTACGAGCAGTACTTC
TRBV5-4	15	once	.	TRBJ1-3	CASSLGFTSGNTIYF	TGTGCCAGCAGCTTGGGGTTTACATCTGGAAACACCATATATTTT
TRBV6-6	12	.	.	TRBJ1-6	CASRPDTSPLHF	TGTGCCAGCAGGCCGGACACTTCACCCCTCCACTTT
TRBV5-1	13	.	.	TRBJ2-3	CASSLAVSDTQYF	TGCGCCAGCAGCTTGGCCGTATCAGATACGCAGTATTTT
TRBV7-9	15	.	.	TRBJ1-3	CASSYTERTRNTIYF	TGTGCCAGCAGCTACACTGAAAGAACGAGAAACACCATATATTTT
TRBV28	14	.	TRBD2	TRBJ2-7	CASRSAGGPVEQYF	TGTGCCAGCAGGTCGGCGGGAGGGCCGGTCGAGCAGTACTTC
TRBV7-9	13	.	.	TRBJ1-1	CASSFPVLTEAFF	TGTGCCAGCAGCTTTCCAGTTCTCACTGAAGCTTTCTTT
TRBV4-2	18	.	TRBD2	TRBJ2-7	CASSQGLSSGTMAYEQYF	TGTGCCAGCAGCCAAGGCCTCTCGTCCGGGACTATGGCCTACGAGCAGTACTTC
TRBV6-5	15	.	TRBD2	TRBJ2-7	CASSYSTSGSYEQYF	TGTGCCAGCAGTTACTCGACTAGCGGGAGCTACGAGCAGTACTTC
TRBV7-9	16	.	TRBD2	TRBJ2-1	CASSLASSGRAGEQFF	TGTGCCAGCAGCTTAGCGTCTAGCGGGAGGGCCGGTGAGCAGTTCTTC
TRBV5-1	15	.	TRBD1	TRBJ2-2	CASSIDRGVTGELFF	TGCGCCAGCAGCATTGACAGGGGGGTGACCGGGGAGCTGTTTTTT
TRBV18	14	.	.	TRBJ2-2	CASSLSGITGELFF	TGTGCCAGCTCACTATCCGGGATCACCGGGGAGCTGTTTTTT
TRBV3-1/TRBV3-2	14	.	.	TRBJ2-2	CASSQDLTGGELFF	TGTGCCAGCAGCCAAGATTTAACGGGCGGGGAGCTGTTTTTT
TRBV14	17	.	.	TRBJ2-5	CASSPRPGTLGGETQYF	TGTGCCAGCAGCCCAAGACCCGGGACCTTGGGGGGAGAGACCCAGTACTTC
TRBV28	15	.	.	TRBJ2-7	CASNTDTTIPYEQYF	TGTGCCAGCAATACAGACACCACTATCCCCTACGAGCAGTACTTC
TRBV11-2	15	.	.	TRBJ1-4	CASSKVQGSGAKLFF	TGTGCCAGCAGCAAGGTCCAAGGTTCCGGGGCTAAACTGTTTTTT
TRBV7-3	13	.	TRBD2	TRBJ2-1	CASSLGTSNEQFF	TGTGCCAGCAGCTTAGGGACTAGCAATGAGCAGTTCTTC
TRBV23-1	15	.	.	TRBJ1-2	CASSRLLAWRYGYTF	TGCGCCAGCAGTCGCCTACTGGCCTGGAGATATGGCTACACCTTC
TRBV20-1	11	.	.	TRBJ2-7	CSARDSVEQYF	TGCAGTGCTAGAGATTCGGTCGAGCAGTACTTC
TRBV2	16	.	.	TRBJ1-2	CASSEAQEGGSYGYTF	TGTGCCAGCAGTGAAGCGCAGGAGGGGGGTTCCTATGGCTACACCTTC
TRBV6-2/TRBV6-3	13	.	.	TRBJ1-2	CASSRGLTEVNTF	TGTGCCAGCAGCCGGGGTTTGACAGAGGTCAACACCTTC
TRBV4-1	15	.	.	TRBJ2-7	CASSQEIGQTYEQYF	TGCGCCAGCAGCCAAGAGATAGGACAGACCTACGAGCAGTACTTC
TRBV19	15	.	TRBD2	TRBJ2-3	CASSITSGGWDTQYF	TGTGCCAGTAGTATTACTAGCGGGGGATGGGATACGCAGTATTTT
TRBV2	11	few	.	TRBJ1-6	CASSDGSPLHF	TGTGCCAGCAGTGACGGATCACCCCTCCACTTT
TRBV6-5	14	.	.	TRBJ2-3	CAGSLPGSTDTQYF	TGTGCCGGAAGCCTTCCAGGGAGCACAGATACGCAGTATTTT
TRBV7-2	13	.	.	TRBJ1-1	CASSSARVTEAFF	TGTGCCAGCAGCTCCGCGCGGGTCACTGAAGCTTTCTTT
TRBV6-1	15	few	TRBD2	TRBJ2-7	CASSDSTSGSLKQYF	TGTGCCAGCAGTGATTCGACTAGCGGGAGCTTGAAGCAGTACTTC
TRBV3-1/TRBV3-2	15	.	.	TRBJ2-3	CASSQGATVGDTQYF	TGTGCCAGCAGCCAAGGGGCCACCGTGGGAGATACGCAGTATTTT
TRBV12-3/TRBV12-4	13	.	.	TRBJ1-6	CASSSAQNSPLHF	TGTGCCAGCAGTTCCGCCCAGAATTCACCCCTCCACTTT
TRBV2	14	.	.	TRBJ1-2	CASSSWSRLGGYTF	TGTGCCAGCAGTTCCTGGTCGCGCTTGGGAGGCTACACCTTC
TRBV5-1	15	.	.	TRBJ2-1	CASSLRLRDRYEQFF	TGCGCCAGCAGCTTGAGGTTGCGGGATCGTTATGAGCAGTTCTTC
TRBV11-2	15	.	TRBD1	TRBJ1-6	CASSPGTAYNSPLHF	TGTGCCAGCAGCCCCGGGACAGCCTATAATTCACCCCTCCACTTT
TRBV5-4	14	.	.	TRBJ2-7	CASSLGLSSYEQYF	TGTGCCAGCAGCTTGGGGCTCAGCTCCTACGAGCAGTACTTC
TRBV4-1	15	.	TRBD2	TRBJ2-7	CASSQAGGRSYEQYF	TGCGCCAGCAGCCAAGCGGGGGGGAGGTCCTACGAGCAGTACTTC
TRBV5-8	17	.	.	TRBJ2-5	CASSLAPWDRGQETQYF	TGTGCCAGCAGCTTGGCTCCTTGGGACCGCGGACAAGAGACCCAGTACTTC